Presented here are 11 T cell receptor beta chains from one specimen sequenced in a study of cytomegalovirus exposure and HLA in healthy donors. Amplification used 60 Vbeta primers and 13 Jbeta primers. Assay: immunoSEQ multiplex PCR; the TCRdb copy retains only in-frame clones and omits some. The sample has 110,000 or so clones, about 80% seen once. The source material was PBMCs. The origin of the receptors is a man aged 50 to 60 in good health and CMV-seropositive.

This clone was seen only a few times. The chain combines TRBV6-1 with TRBJ1-1; 7 bases are shared with TRBD1. Trimming took 7 bases from V and 0 from J; bases not matched to a gene: 8. CDR3 length equals 15 residues. Germline V CDR1 and CDR2: MNHNS, SASEGT. The CDR3 DNA reads TGTGCCAGCATCCAACAGGGGCTGATGAACACTGAAGCTTTCTTT. As protein: CASIQQGLMNTEAFF.

This rearrangement joins TRBV7-3 to TRBJ2-3; 7 bases agree with TRBD1. There are 13 residues in the CDR3. After removal of 5 bases from V and 3 bases from J, the junction contained 2 bases not matched to a gene. Germline loops: CDR1 SGHTA, CDR2 FQGTGA. The CDR3 DNA reads TGTGCCAGCAGCCAACAGGGGACAGATACGCAGTATTTT. Its protein product is CASSQQGTDTQYF.

Relative to its sample, this clone is medium-sized (0.01 to 0.1%). The chain links TRBV10-2 to TRBJ2-3, with D uncertain. The germline V gene has CDR1 WSHSY and CDR2 SAAADI. V lost 2 bases to trimming and J lost 0 bases, with 6 bases between them. The CDR3 runs 14 residues. The CDR3 DNA follows: TGCGCCAGCAGTGAGCTGGCAAGCACAGATACGCAGTATTTT. It translates to CASSELASTDTQYF.

The V call is TRBV5-1, the J call TRBJ2-5, with TRBD2 identical over 11 bases. The CDR3 consists of 15 residues. J gave up 3 bases and V 4 bases, and 5 bases lay outside the gene matches. CDR1 and CDR2 from the germline V gene are SGHRS and YFSETQ. CDR3 loop: CASSNPGLAEETQYF. CDR3 sequence (DNA): TGCGCCAGCAGCAATCCGGGACTAGCGGAAGAGACCCAGTACTTC.

The chain links TRBV28 to TRBJ1-1, with 8 bases identical to TRBD1. Looked up from germline, CDR1 is MDHEN and CDR2 is SYDVKM. After removal of 6 bases from V and 4 bases from J, the junction contained 10 bases not matched to a gene. The CDR3 sequence is 15 residues long. The CDR3 DNA reads as TGTGCCAGCAGCTACACAGGGGGAAGGGGCACTGAAGCTTTCTTT. It specifies CASSYTGGRGTEAFF.

The rearrangement joins TRBV2 to TRBJ1-6; D might be TRBD1 (5 bases). V was trimmed by 3 bases and J by 9 bases, leaving 15 bases between them. CDR1 is SNHLY, CDR2 FYNNEI, per germline. The CDR3 runs 15 residues. This CDR3 reads CASSEGYIRGSPLHF. For the CDR3, the DNA is TGTGCCAGCAGTGAGGGGTATATAAGGGGTTCACCCCTCCACTTT.

A few counts support this clone. J is TRBJ2-1 and V is TRBV12-5, with 12 positions matching TRBD2. CDR3 length equals 18 residues. Germline loops: CDR1 LGHNT, CDR2 FRNRAP. J was trimmed by 2 bases and V by 7 bases; bases with no gene match: 12. Here the CDR3 DNA reads TGTGCTAGTGAGTCCCGGACTAGCGGGGTTGGCACCTACAATGAGCAGTTCTTC. Translated: CASESRTSGVGTYNEQFF.

Comments on this clone: The junction does not match germline at one end; this may be a read error. Other DNA sequences in the sample encode the same CDR3. This chain links TRBV10-3 with TRBJ2-7; the match to TRBD1 covers 7 bases. Germline lookup yields CDR1 ENHRY and CDR2 SYGVKD. There are 15 residues in the CDR3. CDR3 sequence: CAISEGMTGFYEQYF. In nucleotides, the CDR3 is TGTGCCATCAGTGAGGGAATGACAGGGTTCTACGAACAGTACTTC.

This sequence joins TRBV29-1 and TRBJ2-3, with D maybe TRBD2 (6 bases). The V gene's germline CDR1 is SQVTM and CDR2 ANQGSEA. This CDR3 contains 14 residues. The V end was cut by 6 bases, the J end by 5 bases, with 18 bases between. CDR3 loop: CSVFSAGRRDTQYF. The CDR3 DNA reads as TGCAGCGTGTTCTCGGCGGGGAGGAGAGATACGCAGTATTTT.

This clone was seen a single time. The chain links TRBV5-1 to TRBJ2-3; 7 bases fit TRBD2. CDR3 length: 13 residues. The V gene's germline CDR1 is SGHRS and CDR2 YFSETQ. The trim removed 6 bases at V and 5 bases at J, leaving 6 bases unmatched. The CDR3 DNA reads TGCGCCAGCAACTCGGGGGGAGTAGATACGCAGTATTTT. This translates into CASNSGGVDTQYF.

The chain couples TRBV18 to TRBJ1-1; D unresolved. Trimming took off 5 bases at V and 1 base at J, with 8 bases between the two ends. The CDR3 contains 13 residues. CDR1 is KGHSH and CDR2 is LQKENI in the germline V gene. The CDR3 region is CASSSNTNTEAFF. CDR3 nucleotide sequence: TGTGCCAGCTCATCCAACACGAACACTGAAGCTTTCTTT.